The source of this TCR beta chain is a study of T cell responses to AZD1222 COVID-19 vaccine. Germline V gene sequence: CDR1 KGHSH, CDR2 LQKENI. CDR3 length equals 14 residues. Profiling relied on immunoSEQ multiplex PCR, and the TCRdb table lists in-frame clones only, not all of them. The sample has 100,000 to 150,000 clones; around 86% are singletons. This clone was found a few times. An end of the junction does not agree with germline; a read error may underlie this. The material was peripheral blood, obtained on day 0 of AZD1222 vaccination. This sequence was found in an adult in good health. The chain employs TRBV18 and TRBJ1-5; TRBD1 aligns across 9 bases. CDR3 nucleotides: TGTGCCAGCTCGGAAAAGACAGGGGGACCTAATTTTGGATTT. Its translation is CASSEKTGGPNFGF.